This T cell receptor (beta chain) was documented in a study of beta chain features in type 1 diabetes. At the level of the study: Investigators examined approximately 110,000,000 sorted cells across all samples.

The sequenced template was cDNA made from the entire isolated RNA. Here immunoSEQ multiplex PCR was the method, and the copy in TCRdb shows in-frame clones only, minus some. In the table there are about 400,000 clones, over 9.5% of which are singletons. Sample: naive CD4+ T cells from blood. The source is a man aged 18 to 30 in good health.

CDR3 bases: TGTGCCAGCAGCCTCATGCCGGCGGGCAATGAGCAGTTCTTC. Translated: CASSLMPAGNEQFF. The rearrangement links TRBV9 to TRBJ2-1; TRBD2 might be the D (5 bases). Germline assignment: CDR1 SGDLS and CDR2 YYNGEE. The CDR3 runs to 14 residues. V shed 4 bases and J shed 6 bases, with 14 bases lying between them. Supplemented by reference TRBV9 and TRBJ2-1, the full variable domain reads DSGVTQTPKHLITATGQRVTLRCSPRSGDLSVYWYQQSLDQGLQFLIQYYNGEERAKGNILERFSAQQFPDLHSELNLSSLELGDSALYFCASSLMPAGNEQFFGPGTRLTVL.